These 16 T cell receptor beta chains were sequenced from one sample in a study of OX40 agonist ivuxolimab in advanced cancers. Only in-frame clones appear in the TCRdb table, and some are missing; sequencing was by immunoSEQ multiplex PCR. The table shows over 90,000 clones, with approximately 87% occurring only once. Sequencing used CD4+ or CD8+ T cells sorted from blood, obtained in a trial of the OX40 agonist ivuxolimab. All receptors derive from an adult with an advanced solid tumor such as melanoma, head and neck, liver or kidney cancer.

This clone has just one count. This rearrangement joins TRBV2 to TRBJ1-4, with a possible D match to TRBD1 (6 bases). The length of the CDR3 is 13 residues. V shed 4 bases and J shed 10 bases, with 13 bases lying between them. From germline, CDR1 is SNHLY and CDR2 FYNNEI. The CDR3 sequence: CASSVQGTRKLFF. CDR3 sequence (DNA): TGTGCCAGCAGTGTCCAGGGGACGAGAAAACTGTTTTTT.

This chain joins TRBV11-3 and TRBJ2-1; D not resolved. Trimming cost V 3 bases and J 4 bases, with 4 bases left between them. CDR1 and CDR2 (germline): SGHNT, YENEEA. The CDR3 runs to 12 residues. CDR3 amino acids: CASSFRYNEQFF. In DNA, the CDR3 is TGTGCCAGCAGCTTCCGGTACAATGAGCAGTTCTTC.

The chain is built from TRBV7-8 and TRBJ2-3; TRBD2 matches at 9 bases. Germline V gives CDR1 SGHVS, CDR2 FQNEAQ. The CDR3 extends over 16 amino acids. The J segment lost 6 bases and the V segment lost 4 bases, leaving 11 bases of the junction unmatched. CDR3 region: CASSSSRTSAGDTQYF. The CDR3 DNA follows: TGTGCCAGCAGCTCCTCTCGGACTAGCGCTGGGGATACGCAGTATTTT.

This chain connects TRBV29-1 to TRBJ1-3, with D possibly matching TRBD1 (6 bases). Trimming removed 5 bases at V and 4 bases at J, with 21 bases between. Looked up from germline, CDR1 is SQVTM and CDR2 is ANQGSEA. The CDR3 loop spans 16 amino acids. CDR3 sequence: CSVRTPISGVGNTIYF. As DNA, the CDR3 is TGCAGCGTTCGCACTCCTATCTCAGGGGTCGGAAACACCATATATTTT.

This clone has just one count. This chain links TRBV7-9 with TRBJ2-2, with D uncertain. The CDR3 runs 12 residues. The V gene's germline CDR1 is SEHNR and CDR2 FQNEAQ (reference sequence). Trimming took off 5 bases at V and 6 bases at J, with 7 bases between the two ends. The CDR3 loop reads CASSPEAGELFF. In DNA form, the CDR3 reads TGTGCCAGCAGCCCCGAGGCCGGGGAGCTGTTTTTT.

To note about this clone: The sample has other DNA sequences that encode this CDR3 too. This chain connects TRBV7-9 to TRBJ1-5; D is undetermined. Germline CDR1 reads SEHNR; CDR2 reads FQNEAQ (reference sequence). V was shortened by 1 base and J by 1 base, with 2 bases between the two germline ends. The CDR3 sequence is 13 residues long. In DNA, the CDR3 is TGTGCCAGCAGCTTAGTCAGCAATCAGCCCCAGCATTTT. Protein sequence: CASSLVSNQPQHF.

Here the CDR3 reads CASGGTGEFSYEQYF. The CDR3 region has the DNA TGTGCCAGCGGGGGGACAGGGGAATTTTCCTACGAGCAGTACTTC. J is TRBJ2-7 and V is TRBV6-5, with TRBD1 matching over 10 bases. The CDR3 covers 15 residues. J gave up 1 base and V 8 bases, and 8 bases lay outside the gene matches. The germline V gene has CDR1 MNHEY and CDR2 SVGAGI.

V is TRBV4-2 and J is TRBJ2-2, with D possibly being TRBD1 (8 bases). Germline CDR1 reads LGHNA; CDR2 reads YNFKEQ. The CDR3 totals 19 residues. Trimming removed 1 base from V and 4 bases from J, with 22 bases in between. In DNA, the CDR3 is TGTGCCAGCAGCCAAGCCCCAGGGGGCCGGGGGGCCGTCACCGGGGAGCTGTTTTTT. Amino acids: CASSQAPGGRGAVTGELFF.

The chain couples TRBV19 to TRBJ2-3, with D perhaps assigned TRBD1 or TRBD2 (5 bases each). V dropped 5 bases and J dropped 2 bases, with 11 bases sitting between them. The CDR3 has 14 residues. Germline CDR1 and CDR2: LNHDA and SQIVND (reference sequence). This chain's CDR3 is CASSLGTVTDTQYF. As DNA, the CDR3 is TGTGCCAGTAGTCTTGGGACCGTCACAGATACGCAGTATTTT.

CDR3 protein: CAISKTSGLTGELFF. The CDR3 DNA reads TGTGCCATCAGTAAGACTAGCGGGCTCACCGGGGAGCTGTTTTTT. The chain has TRBV10-3 and TRBJ2-2; the match to TRBD2 covers 10 bases. CDR1 is ENHRY, CDR2 SYGVKD, per germline. V shed 5 bases, J shed 4 bases, and the junction held 4 bases outside the gene matches. The CDR3 totals 15 residues.

The gene calls are TRBV30 and TRBJ1-4, with a possible D match to TRBD1 (5 bases). Germline CDR1 is GTSNPN and CDR2 is SVGIG (reference sequence). The V end was cut by 1 base, the J end by 8 bases, with 11 bases between. CDR3 length: 13 residues. The CDR3 sequence: CAWSGQWAEKLFF. In nucleotides, the CDR3 is TGTGCCTGGAGTGGACAGTGGGCGGAAAAACTGTTTTTT.

The chain is built from TRBV6-5 and TRBJ1-1; TRBD1 might be the D (6 bases). CDR3 length equals 14 residues. Germline V gives CDR1 MNHEY, CDR2 SVGAGI. Trimming took off 5 bases at V and 0 bases at J, with 10 bases between the two ends. In nucleotides, the CDR3 is TGTGCCAGCAGTAGGACAGTTATGAACACTGAAGCTTTCTTT. Protein product: CASSRTVMNTEAFF.

The chain uses TRBV7-6 and TRBJ1-2, with D tentatively TRBD1 (6 bases). The ends were cut back, 5 bases at V and 0 bases at J, with 16 bases in the middle. The CDR3 length is 16 residues. Germline-derived CDR1 and CDR2 are SGHVS and FNYEAQ. The CDR3 region has the DNA TGTGCCAGCAGCCCGGGGGGGGGCCGCACTAACTATGGCTACACCTTC. It yields the protein CASSPGGGRTNYGYTF.

The rearrangement links TRBV2 to TRBJ1-2; D uncertain. V was shortened by 4 bases and J by 7 bases, with 10 bases between the two germline ends. The CDR3 has 12 amino acids. Germline loops: CDR1 SNHLY, CDR2 FYNNEI. This CDR3 reads CASSGVGSGYTF. The DNA for the CDR3 is TGTGCCAGCAGTGGTGTGGGGTCTGGCTACACCTTC. Supplemented by reference TRBV2 and TRBJ1-2, the full variable domain reads EPEVTQTPSHQVTQMGQEVILRCVPISNHLYFYWYRQILGQKVEFLVSFYNNEISEKSEIFDDQFSVERPDGSNFTLKIRSTKLEDSAMYFCASSGVGSGYTFGSGTRLTVV.

This clone was seen just once. The chain carries TRBV18 and TRBJ1-2; TRBD1 matches 7 bases. The germline V gene has CDR1 KGHSH and CDR2 LQKENI. This CDR3 is built from 13 residues. The junction had 3 bases not matched to a gene; V was cut back by 2 bases and J by 6 bases. The CDR3 DNA follows: TGTGCCAGCTCACCAGACAGGGTCAATGGCTACACCTTC. This codes for CASSPDRVNGYTF.

V gene TRBV2 combines with J gene TRBJ1-3; the D gene is possibly TRBD1 (5 bases). Germline CDR1 and CDR2: SNHLY and FYNNEI. V was pared by 3 bases and J by 1 base, with 19 bases between. This CDR3 spans 18 amino acids. The CDR3 nucleotides are TGTGCCAGCAGTGAGAGGTCTGGGGGGAAGGCTTCTGGAAACACCATATATTTT. Its protein is CASSERSGGKASGNTIYF.